Listed below are T cell receptor beta chains from one sample, sequenced in a study of CD8+CD57+ T cells in acquired aplastic anemia. Each CDR3 protein is one row after TCRdb ran MiXCR on the reads. Here the sample spans about 120,000 distinct CDR3 sequences, over 55% being singletons. Sequencing used sorted CD4+, CD8+, or CD8+CD57+ T cells (not recorded which) from PBMCs. The source is a human donor with aplastic anemia. Each CDR3 is given with its conserved first and last residue. D genes are given only for firm matches. Only some rows state a clone size, as once, few, many or a class for expanded clones.

TRBV2	TRBJ2-7	-	many	CASSEGPMYEQYF	TGTGCCAGCAGTGAGGGGCCCATGTACGAGCAGTACTTC
TRBV27	TRBJ1-4	TRBD1	-	CASSPAQGGEKLFF	TGTGCCAGCAGCCCAGCCCAGGGGGGCGAAAAACTGTTTTTT
TRBV20-1	TRBJ1-5	-	-	CSARIGGRLLNSNQPQHF	TGCAGTGCTAGGATCGGCGGCAGGCTACTTAATAGCAATCAGCCCCAGCATTTT
TRBV5-1	TRBJ1-2	-	-	CASSTPQGNYGYTF	TGCGCCAGCAGCACACCACAGGGTAACTATGGCTACACCTTC
TRBV9	TRBJ2-5	-	many	CASNRGGVGETQYF	TGTGCCAGCAACCGAGGCGGGGTTGGAGAGACCCAGTACTTC
TRBV6-1	TRBJ2-7	TRBD2	once	CASSRKREGAYEQYF	TGTGCCAGCAGTAGAAAGCGGGAGGGTGCCTACGAGCAGTACTTC
TRBV20-1	TRBJ2-1	TRBD2	-	CSASSSGITGDEQFF	TGCAGTGCCAGCAGTAGCGGGATCACCGGCGATGAGCAGTTCTTC
TRBV24-1	TRBJ2-5	TRBD2	-	CATSGASGGKFQETQYF	TGTGCCACCAGTGGGGCTAGCGGGGGGAAATTCCAAGAGACCCAGTACTTC
TRBV12-3/TRBV12-4	TRBJ2-5	TRBD2	-	CASSYLAGGEETQYF	TGTGCCAGCAGTTACCTAGCGGGAGGGGAAGAGACCCAGTACTTC
TRBV7-3	TRBJ1-2	-	-	CASSLDPYYGYTF	TGTGCCAGCAGCTTAGACCCATACTATGGCTACACCTTC
TRBV20-1	TRBJ1-1	-	-	CSARHAEGTFF	TGCAGTGCTAGACACGCGGAGGGGACTTTCTTT
TRBV11-3	TRBJ2-7	-	-	CASSPLLAKSYEQYF	TGTGCCAGCAGCCCCCTCCTAGCGAAATCCTACGAGCAGTACTTC
TRBV7-6	TRBJ2-3	-	-	CASRGSNTDTQYF	TGTGCCAGCAGAGGGTCGAACACAGATACGCAGTATTTT
TRBV7-3	TRBJ2-1	-	many	CASSLTPVNEQFF	TGTGCCAGCAGCTTAACTCCGGTGAATGAGCAGTTCTTC
TRBV7-6	TRBJ2-3	TRBD2	-	CASRRGETTDTQYF	TGTGCCAGCCGGCGGGGGGAGACCACAGATACGCAGTATTTT
TRBV29-1	TRBJ2-3	-	-	CSVGTSTDTQYF	TGCAGCGTCGGGACGTCCACAGATACGCAGTATTTT
TRBV20-1	TRBJ1-2	-	-	CSASGVDGYTF	TGCAGTGCTTCAGGGGTGGATGGCTACACCTTC
TRBV14	TRBJ1-6	-	-	CASSQVASPLHF	TGTGCCAGCAGCCAAGTTGCCTCACCCCTCCACTTT
TRBV24-1	TRBJ2-2	TRBD2	-	CATSDLGFGGNTGELFF	TGTGCCACCAGTGATTTGGGGTTCGGGGGGAACACCGGGGAGCTGTTTTTC
TRBV13	TRBJ1-6	-	many	CASSRGTRYNSPLHF	TGTGCCAGCAGCCGGGGCACACGGTATAATTCACCCCTCCACTTT
TRBV7-2	TRBJ2-7	-	many	CASSLGQNYEQYF	TGTGCCAGCAGCTTAGGCCAGAACTACGAGCAGTACTTC
TRBV9	TRBJ2-3	TRBD2	many	CASSVDEREGPGDTQYF	TGTGCCAGCAGCGTAGACGAGCGGGAGGGCCCGGGAGATACGCAGTATTTT
TRBV9	TRBJ2-1	-	many	CASSVGGVNYNEQFF	TGTGCCAGCAGCGTCGGCGGGGTCAACTACAATGAGCAGTTCTTC
TRBV7-6	TRBJ1-3	-	-	CASSALGSGNTIYF	TGTGCCAGCAGCGCCCTGGGCTCTGGAAACACCATATATTTT
TRBV15	TRBJ1-2	-	-	CATSRDSYGFYGYTF	TGTGCCACCAGCAGAGATTCCTACGGATTCTATGGCTACACCTTC
TRBV25-1	TRBJ1-3	-	-	CASSATGNTIYF	TGTGCCAGCAGTGCGACAGGAAACACCATATATTTT
TRBV27	TRBJ1-2	-	-	CASSGTAANYGYTF	TGTGCCAGCAGCGGGACCGCTGCTAACTATGGCTACACCTTC
TRBV10-3	TRBJ1-6	-	-	CAISEVAGYTHSPLHF	TGTGCCATCAGTGAGGTAGCGGGATACACGCATTCACCCCTCCACTTT
TRBV7-2	TRBJ2-1	TRBD2	many	CASSLGSRGSSYNEQFF	TGTGCCAGCAGCTTAGGATCGCGCGGGAGCTCCTACAATGAGCAGTTCTTC
TRBV7-3	TRBJ2-3	TRBD2	many	CASSLLAGGHTDTQYF	TGTGCCAGCAGCTTACTAGCGGGGGGGCACACAGATACGCAGTATTTT
TRBV10-2	TRBJ2-1	-	-	CASSESTANEQFF	TGCGCCAGCAGTGAGTCTACTGCCAATGAGCAGTTCTTC
TRBV7-9	TRBJ1-4	-	many	CASSYLDSNEKLFF	TGTGCCAGCAGCTATTTGGACAGTAATGAAAAACTGTTTTTT
TRBV6-4	TRBJ1-5	TRBD1	-	CASRETGGGNQPQHF	TGTGCCAGCAGAGAAACAGGGGGCGGCAATCAGCCCCAGCATTTT
TRBV7-8	TRBJ2-7	-	many	CASSDPGNMGVQYF	TGTGCCAGCAGTGACCCCGGGAATATGGGGGTGCAGTACTTC
TRBV12-3/TRBV12-4	TRBJ2-1	-	once	CASGARTVSPYNEQLF	TGTGCCAGCGGTGCTAGGACAGTCTCCCCCTACAATGAGCAGCTCTTC
TRBV9	TRBJ2-7	TRBD1	many	CASSVGDRGYEQYF	TGTGCCAGCAGCGTAGGGGACAGGGGCTACGAGCAGTACTTC
TRBV5-1	TRBJ2-1	-	many	CASSLGGYSEVSYNEQFF	TGCGCCAGCAGTTTGGGGGGATATTCAGAGGTCTCCTACAATGAGCAGTTCTTC
TRBV7-9	TRBJ2-7	TRBD2	-	CASGQGLATIYEQYF	TGTGCCAGCGGCCAGGGACTAGCGACCATTTACGAGCAGTACTTC
TRBV14	TRBJ2-1	-	once	CASSQAPPYNEQFF	TGTGCCAGCAGCCAGGCTCCTCCTTACAATGAGCAGTTCTTC
TRBV20-1	TRBJ2-7	TRBD2	-	CSARAASGFSYEQYF	TGCAGTGCTAGAGCTGCTAGCGGATTCTCCTACGAGCAGTACTTC
TRBV19	TRBJ2-7	TRBD1	once	CASSKGQGPYEQYF	TGTGCCAGTAGTAAGGGACAGGGTCCCTACGAGCAGTACTTC
TRBV10-1	TRBJ2-3	-	-	CASSEGDADTQYF	TGCGCCAGCAGTGAGGGGGATGCAGATACGCAGTATTTT
TRBV11-2	TRBJ2-5	TRBD2	-	CASSLGASRGGLETQYF	TGTGCCAGCAGCTTAGGGGCGTCGCGGGGGGGCTTGGAGACCCAGTACTTC
TRBV27	TRBJ2-1	-	-	CASCPADSSYNEQFF	TGTGCCAGTTGCCCCGCAGACAGCTCCTACAATGAGCAGTTCTTC
TRBV12-3/TRBV12-4	TRBJ2-3	TRBD2	-	CASSFLWRGMSTDTQYF	TGTGCCAGCAGTTTTCTTTGGCGGGGGATGAGCACAGATACGCAGTATTTT
TRBV7-9	TRBJ2-1	-	many	CATEDRLSYNEQFF	TGTGCCACCGAAGACAGACTCTCCTACAATGAGCAGTTCTTC
TRBV15	TRBJ2-7	TRBD2	-	CATSRDLARGSNEQYF	TGTGCCACCAGCAGAGATTTGGCGCGCGGGAGCAACGAGCAGTACTTC
TRBV25-1	TRBJ1-2	-	-	CASSLELNLPREGYGYTF	TGTGCCAGCAGCTTAGAACTGAATTTGCCCAGGGAAGGTTATGGCTACACCTTC
TRBV20-1	TRBJ2-5	-	-	CSAKAVEGQRAQETQYF	TGCAGTGCTAAGGCTGTGGAGGGGCAGCGTGCGCAAGAGACCCAGTACTTC